These 27 T cell receptor beta chains came from one sample sequenced in a study of cytomegalovirus exposure and HLA in healthy donors. The primer mix had 60 Vbeta and 13 Jbeta primers. Data came from immunoSEQ multiplex PCR; TCRdb stores just in-frame clones and leaves some out. The sample includes about 200,000 clones, 79% of them seen just once. Material for sequencing was PBMCs. The receptors here all came from a male donor in good health and CMV-seropositive.

The rearrangement uses TRBV7-9 and TRBJ2-7, with 7 bases that match TRBD2. The CDR3 extends over 15 amino acids. Trimming at V came to 3 bases and at J to 7 bases, leaving 12 bases not matched to a gene. CDR1 is SEHNR, CDR2 FQNEAQ, per germline (reference sequence). Here the CDR3 reads CASSFSGGGSLEQYF. The CDR3 DNA follows: TGTGCCAGCAGCTTCTCAGGCGGGGGATCCCTGGAGCAGTACTTC.

This clone was counted a single time. The gene calls are TRBV19 and TRBJ1-5; 10 positions match TRBD1. The CDR3 is 15 amino acids. The germline V gene encodes CDR1 LNHDA and CDR2 SQIVND (reference sequence). Germline trimming cut 9 bases from V and 4 bases from J; bases unmatched to any gene: 9. The CDR3 loop reads CASQIGDRGNQPQHF. For the CDR3, the DNA is TGTGCCAGCCAAATAGGGGACAGGGGAAATCAGCCCCAGCATTTT.

The chain links TRBV7-8 to TRBJ2-4, with 12 positions matching TRBD2. Trimming cost V 5 bases and J 4 bases; bases outside gene matches: 6. The germline V gene has CDR1 SGHVS and CDR2 FQNEAQ. This CDR3 spans 16 amino acids. Here the CDR3 reads CASSTGTSGFKNIQYF. CDR3 nucleotides: TGTGCCAGCAGCACAGGGACTAGCGGGTTTAAAAACATTCAGTACTTC.

This chain connects TRBV2 to TRBJ1-4; a weak D match, TRBD1 (6 bases). CDR1 and CDR2 (germline): SNHLY, FYNNEI. Trimming removed 6 bases at V and 8 bases at J, with 13 bases between. The CDR3 covers 13 residues. Written as DNA, the CDR3 is TGTGCCAGCAGGCAGGGGTTAGACGAAAAACTGTTTTTT. This sequence encodes CASRQGLDEKLFF.

The rearrangement uses TRBV7-9 and TRBJ2-1; D may be TRBD2 (6 bases). The CDR3 extends over 17 amino acids. Trimming shortened V by 2 bases and J by 2 bases, and 16 bases separated the two germline ends. CDR1 is SEHNR and CDR2 is FQNEAQ in the germline V gene (reference sequence). In DNA form, the CDR3 reads TGTGCCAGCAGCTTATCCCAACTAGCCCCACCCTACAATGAGCAGTTCTTC. Its protein is CASSLSQLAPPYNEQFF.

This chain joins TRBV28 and TRBJ2-7; TRBD1 aligns across 10 bases. Germline V CDR1 and CDR2: MDHEN, SYDVKM. V shed 8 bases and J 7 bases; nucleotides not matched to a gene: 5. The CDR3 consists of 12 residues. In DNA form, the CDR3 reads TGTGCCAGCCAGACAGGGGGCAGAGAGCAGTACTTC. It yields the protein CASQTGGREQYF.

The V and J genes are TRBV5-5 and TRBJ1-2, with D unresolved. The CDR3 length is 15 residues. V was shortened by 6 bases and J by 4 bases, with 19 bases between the two germline ends. Germline V gene sequence: CDR1 SGHKS, CDR2 YYEKEE (reference sequence). CDR3 in DNA: TGTGCCAGCATCCCCGGCCGGGGAATCGGCTATGGCTACACCTTC. Translating gives CASIPGRGIGYGYTF.

The J gene is TRBJ2-1, the V gene TRBV11-2, with D tentatively TRBD1 (6 bases). The CDR3 spans 18 residues. V was trimmed by 5 bases and J by 4 bases, leaving 24 bases between them. Per germline, CDR1 SGHAT and CDR2 FQNNGV. In nucleotides, the CDR3 is TGTGCCAGCAGCGTCGTCCCCCACAGGGACCGGCCTTACAATGAGCAGTTCTTC. It yields the protein CASSVVPHRDRPYNEQFF.

This chain connects TRBV6-6 to TRBJ2-7, with D perhaps matching TRBD1 (6 bases). This CDR3 contains 14 residues. Trimming took off 6 bases at V and 2 bases at J, with 14 bases between the two ends. Germline V gene data show CDR1 as MNHNY and CDR2 as SVGAGI (reference sequence). In nucleotides, the CDR3 is TGTGCCAGCAGAACAGGGTTTGGGACCTACGAGCAGTACTTC. It codes for CASRTGFGTYEQYF.

The chain carries TRBV10-3 and TRBJ2-7; the D gene is possibly TRBD2 (5 bases). Germline V gene lookup returns CDR1 ENHRY and CDR2 SYGVKD. The V end lost 7 bases, the J end lost 0 bases, and 10 bases lay between the germline ends. The length of the CDR3 is 13 residues. The CDR3 DNA sequence: TGTGCCATCACCAGCGGTAGCTCCTACGAGCAGTACTTC. It translates to CAITSGSSYEQYF.

The J gene is TRBJ2-1, the V gene TRBV7-6; 11 nucleotides line up with TRBD2. The CDR3 loop spans 14 amino acids. From germline, CDR1 is SGHVS and CDR2 FNYEAQ. Trimming removed 5 bases from V and 10 bases from J; junction bases left unmatched: 7. CDR3 nucleotide sequence: TGTGCCAGCAGCCCCCTTCTAGCGGGGGGAGAGCAGTTCTTC. Its protein is CASSPLLAGGEQFF.

This chain connects TRBV9 to TRBJ1-1, with TRBD1 as a possible D gene (5 bases). Germline V lookup: CDR1 SGDLS, CDR2 YYNGEE. CDR3 length: 14 residues. V was trimmed by 2 bases and J by 1 base, leaving 9 bases between them. The CDR3 loop is CASSVGQPNTEAFF. The CDR3 DNA reads as TGTGCCAGCAGCGTGGGGCAGCCGAACACTGAAGCTTTCTTT.

This rearrangement joins TRBV2 to TRBJ1-2, with 8 positions matching TRBD1. Germline V gene lookup returns CDR1 SNHLY and CDR2 FYNNEI. The CDR3 covers 16 residues. Losses at the gene ends were 3 bases for V and 4 bases for J; bases not matched to a gene: 10. The DNA for the CDR3 is TGTGCCAGCAGTGAGTTTTTAGGGACAGGACTCTATGGCTACACCTTC. Translation gives CASSEFLGTGLYGYTF.

J is TRBJ2-5 and V is TRBV10-3, with 7 nucleotides matching TRBD1. V shed 8 bases and J 1 base; nucleotides not matched to a gene: 4. The CDR3 consists of 13 residues. Germline V gives CDR1 ENHRY, CDR2 SYGVKD. The CDR3 region has the DNA TGTGCCATCGGGGGACAGATCCAAGAGACCCAGTACTTC. It codes for CAIGGQIQETQYF.

As to this clone: One junction end disagrees with the germline gene, perhaps due to a read error. The chain joins TRBV7-7 to TRBJ2-3; TRBD2 aligns across 11 bases. Germline values: CDR1 SSHAT, CDR2 FNYEAQ (reference sequence). The CDR3 is made up of 15 amino acids. CDR3 sequence reads: CASSRTSGSGDTQYF. CDR3 DNA: TGTGCTAGCAGCCGCACTAGCGGGAGTGGAGATACGCAGTATTTT.

This clone was detected once. The rearrangement links TRBV5-5 to TRBJ1-6, with D perhaps TRBD1 (5 bases). V gave up 4 bases and J gave up 4 bases, with 18 bases separating them. The CDR3 sequence is 17 residues long. Germline CDR1 and CDR2: SGHKS and YYEKEE (reference sequence). In DNA form, the CDR3 reads TGTGCCAGCAGCGCCGGACAACAGAACGATTATAATTCACCCCTCCACTTT. Translated, it gives CASSAGQQNDYNSPLHF.

This rearrangement joins TRBV4-1 to TRBJ2-7; 15 nucleotides align to TRBD2. This CDR3 has 16 amino acids. The germline V gene encodes CDR1 MGHRA and CDR2 YSYEKL. V was clipped by 4 bases and J by 2 bases; unmatched bases: 3. CDR3 DNA sequence: TGCGCCAGCAGCCTCCGGACTAGCGGGGGGGCCTACGAGCAGTACTTC. Its translation: CASSLRTSGGAYEQYF.

V and J are TRBV30 and TRBJ1-5; D not resolved. Looked up from germline, CDR1 is GTSNPN and CDR2 is SVGIG (reference sequence). Trimming removed 2 bases from V and 1 base from J, with 9 bases in between. This CDR3 has 14 residues. The CDR3 spells CAWSIGDSNQPQHF. The CDR3 nucleotides read TGTGCCTGGAGTATAGGAGACAGCAATCAGCCCCAGCATTTT.

This clone was seen a single time. The chain carries TRBV7-9 and TRBJ2-7, with TRBD2 identical over 9 bases. CDR3 size: 16 residues. The germline CDR1 and CDR2 sequences are SEHNR and FQNEAQ (reference sequence). The trim removed 5 bases at V and 3 bases at J, leaving 11 bases unmatched. The CDR3 region has the DNA TGTGCCAGCAGCACCCAGGGCGGGAGGGCCTACTACGAGCAGTACTTC. It codes for CASSTQGGRAYYEQYF.

This chain uses TRBV30 with TRBJ1-5; D remains unclear. V lost 0 bases and J 7 bases, leaving 13 bases between the germline ends. The CDR3 is made up of 14 amino acids. Germline CDR1 GTSNPN, CDR2 SVGIG (reference sequence). CDR3 sequence reads: CAWSVGRLPQPQHF. As DNA, the CDR3 is TGTGCCTGGAGTGTCGGGAGGTTACCGCAGCCCCAGCATTTT.

The chain combines TRBV4-2 with TRBJ2-7; TRBD2 agrees at 7 bases. There are 17 residues in the CDR3. Germline CDR1 reads LGHNA; CDR2 reads YNFKEQ. After removal of 0 bases from V and 9 bases from J, the junction contained 17 bases not matched to a gene. The CDR3 DNA reads TGTGCCAGCAGCCAAGATGCCCCGCCGGGAGGCCGTACGGTGCAGTACTTC. Encoded protein: CASSQDAPPGGRTVQYF.

The V call is TRBV10-3, the J call TRBJ2-2; TRBD1 might be the D (5 bases). V lost 8 bases to trimming and J lost 1 base, with 26 bases between them. Per germline, CDR1 ENHRY and CDR2 SYGVKD. This CDR3 spans 19 amino acids. The CDR3: CAIGRGFGRVGMNTGELFF. Written as DNA, the CDR3 is TGTGCCATCGGACGTGGTTTCGGCAGGGTGGGCATGAACACCGGGGAGCTGTTTTTT.

This chain uses TRBV6-5 with TRBJ1-2; 10 bases are a match to TRBD1. The CDR3 is 14 amino acids. V trimming: 5 bases; J trimming: 8 bases; junction bases outside the gene matches: 8. Germline CDR1 and CDR2: MNHEY and SVGAGI. The CDR3, as DNA: TGTGCCAGCAGTCTCGTCACGGGACAGGGGGGCTACACCTTC. It codes for CASSLVTGQGGYTF.

This clone was seen just once. This chain connects TRBV25-1 to TRBJ2-1; 10 nucleotides align to TRBD2. After removal of 4 bases from V and 7 bases from J, the junction contained 4 bases not matched to a gene. The CDR3 is made up of 14 amino acids. CDR1 and CDR2 (germline): MGHDK, SYGVNS. CDR3 coding DNA: TGTGCCAGCAGTGTAGCGGGAGGAGGAAATGAGCAGTTCTTC. This sequence encodes CASSVAGGGNEQFF.

The V call is TRBV2, the J call TRBJ1-5; D is perhaps TRBD1 (5 bases). Trimming pared 7 bases from V and 2 bases from J, leaving 15 bases between. The CDR3 length is 15 residues. Germline-derived CDR1 and CDR2 are SNHLY and FYNNEI. For the CDR3, the DNA is TGTGCCAGCAACGGTCAGGGCTTGGGCAATCAGCCCCAGCATTTT. Protein: CASNGQGLGNQPQHF.

V and J are TRBV9 and TRBJ1-2; 7 bases line up with TRBD1. V dropped 5 bases and J dropped 10; count of bases not matched to a gene: 8. The CDR3 covers 12 residues. The V gene's germline CDR1 is SGDLS and CDR2 YYNGEE. CDR3 residues: CASSGQVPPYTF. The CDR3 DNA reads TGTGCCAGCAGTGGACAGGTACCTCCCTACACCTTC.

This chain uses TRBV6-5 with TRBJ2-7; 9 nucleotides align to TRBD2. The V gene's germline CDR1 is MNHEY and CDR2 SVGAGI. This CDR3 is 15 amino acids long. V gave up 3 bases and J gave up 4 bases; unmatched junction bases: 7. The chain's CDR3 is CASSYTQRGAYEQYF. CDR3 coding DNA: TGTGCCAGCAGTTATACCCAGCGGGGGGCTTACGAGCAGTACTTC.